The T cell receptor (beta chain) described here comes from a study of T cell responses to AZD1222 COVID-19 vaccine. On the study more broadly: Analysis merged second doses at about 4 or about 12 weeks. Study observations and caveats: Two doses of AZD1222 preceded a rise in Spike-specific TCR breadth and depth.

This clone was found a few times. Its antigen is unidentified. Assay: immunoSEQ multiplex PCR; the TCRdb copy retains only in-frame clones and omits some. The sample carries some 150,000 clones, about 88% recorded once. V lost 2 bases and J 8 bases, leaving 16 bases between the germline ends. Germline CDR1 is SGHDT and CDR2 is YYEEEE. The CDR3 runs to 14 residues. The sample consisted of peripheral blood, taken on day 0 of AZD1222 vaccination. The chain couples TRBV5-6 to TRBJ1-2; D is possibly TRBD1 (5 bases). The sequence came from an adult in good health. CDR3 sequence: CASSFPPGLRGYTF. The DNA for the CDR3 is TGTGCCAGCAGCTTTCCCCCAGGGTTACGGGGCTACACCTTC.